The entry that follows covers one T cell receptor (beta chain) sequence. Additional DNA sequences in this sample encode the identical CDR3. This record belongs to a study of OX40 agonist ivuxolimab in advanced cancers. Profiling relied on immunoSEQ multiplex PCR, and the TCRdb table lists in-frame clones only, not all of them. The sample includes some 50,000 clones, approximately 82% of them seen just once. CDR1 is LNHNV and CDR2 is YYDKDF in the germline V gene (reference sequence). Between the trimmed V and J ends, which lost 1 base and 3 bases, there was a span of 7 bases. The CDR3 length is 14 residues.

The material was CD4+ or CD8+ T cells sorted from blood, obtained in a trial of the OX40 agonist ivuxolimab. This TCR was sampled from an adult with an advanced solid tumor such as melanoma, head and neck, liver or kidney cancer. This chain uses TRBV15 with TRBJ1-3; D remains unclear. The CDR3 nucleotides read TGTGCCACCAGCAGAGTCAGCGATGGAAACACCATATATTTT. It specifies CATSRVSDGNTIYF. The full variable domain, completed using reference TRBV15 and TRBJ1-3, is DAMVIQNPRYQVTQFGKPVTLSCSQTLNHNVMYWYQQKSSQAPKLLFHYYDKDFNNEADTPDNFQSRRPNTSFCFLDIRSPGLGDTAMYLCATSRVSDGNTIYFGEGSWLTVV.